This is a list of T cell receptor beta chains from one sample in a study of OX40 agonist ivuxolimab in advanced cancers. Generated by immunoSEQ multiplex PCR, the TCRdb table keeps only in-frame clones and is missing some. This repertoire shows fewer than 85,000 clones, about 93% found once; its top ten account for more than 0.35%. Source: CD4+ or CD8+ T cells sorted from blood, taken in a trial of the OX40 agonist ivuxolimab. These TCRs come from an adult with an advanced solid tumor such as melanoma, head and neck, liver or kidney cancer. CDR3s include the opening cysteine and the closing phenylalanine or tryptophan. D genes are given only for firm matches. Only some rows state a clone size, as once, few, many or a class for expanded clones.

J	D	V	size	DNA	CDR3
TRBJ2-3	TRBD2	TRBV7-6	.	TGTGCCAGTACAAGCGGGAGCGGTTGGGGCACAGATACGCAGTATTTT	CASTSGSGWGTDTQYF
TRBJ2-3	TRBD2	TRBV5-4	.	TGTGCCAGCAGCTTGGCAGGGAGCGGGGGCACAGGGACAGATACGCAGTATTTT	CASSLAGSGGTGTDTQYF
TRBJ1-2	TRBD1	TRBV28	.	TGTGCCAGCAGGACAGGGGGAGCTAACTATGGCTACACCTTC	CASRTGGANYGYTF
TRBJ1-1	.	TRBV11-3	once	TGTGCCTGCTCTCGGACGGATTATAACACTGAAGCTTTCTTT	CACSRTDYNTEAFF
TRBJ2-2	TRBD1	TRBV2	.	TGTGCCAGCAGGGGGACAGCACCTAACACCGGGGAGCTGTTTTTT	CASRGTAPNTGELFF
TRBJ2-7	TRBD2	TRBV19	.	TGTGCCAGTAGTATAACGACTAGCGGGGCCTACGAGCAGTACTTC	CASSITTSGAYEQYF
TRBJ2-2	.	TRBV27	once	TGTGCCGGGGGGGCGAGAGGTAACGCCGGGGAGCTGTTTTTT	CAGGARGNAGELFF
TRBJ1-6	.	TRBV7-9	.	TGTGCCAGCACATTGAGTTCAAATTCACCCCTCCACTTT	CASTLSSNSPLHF
TRBJ1-2	.	TRBV4-1	.	TGCGCCAGCAGCCAAGACTATATTTTGGCGGCAGGGAGGGAGGATGGCTACACCTTC	CASSQDYILAAGREDGYTF
TRBJ2-1	TRBD1	TRBV19	.	TGTGCCAGTAGTATTGACAGGGGAATCCATGAGCAGTTCTTC	CASSIDRGIHEQFF
TRBJ2-1	.	TRBV9	.	TGTGCCAGCAGCCTTCCCCCGGGACCCAACAATGAGCAGTTCTTC	CASSLPPGPNNEQFF
TRBJ2-2	.	TRBV6-1	.	TGTGCCAGCAGTGAGACGAAGAACACCGGGGAGCTGTTTTTT	CASSETKNTGELFF
TRBJ2-5	.	TRBV19	.	TGTGCCAGTAGTATAGGTCTAGCGCGGCCCGAGACCCAGTACTTC	CASSIGLARPETQYF
TRBJ2-3	TRBD2	TRBV5-4	.	TGTGCCAGCAGGGCGGGACTAGCGGACACAGATACGCAGTATTTT	CASRAGLADTDTQYF
TRBJ2-7	.	TRBV5-1	.	TGCGCCAGCAGCTTGGCTTGGGATTACGAGCAGTACTTC	CASSLAWDYEQYF
TRBJ2-5	.	TRBV7-9	.	TGTGCCAGCAGCTTCGCCGCAGAGACCCAGTACTTC	CASSFAAETQYF
TRBJ2-7	.	TRBV28	.	TGTGCCAGCACCCGCTCAAGCTCCGGGATGCACTACGAGCAGTACTTC	CASTRSSSGMHYEQYF
TRBJ1-1	.	TRBV19	.	TGTGCCAGTAGTATACTAGGGATGAACACTGAAGCTTTCTTT	CASSILGMNTEAFF
TRBJ1-1	TRBD1	TRBV6-5	.	TGTGCCAGCAGCCCACTCTTGACAGGGGATAGTGAAGCTTTCTTT	CASSPLLTGDSEAFF
TRBJ1-1	.	TRBV6-4	.	TGTGCCAGCAGTCAGGAGGAAGGGACTGAAGCTTTCTTT	CASSQEEGTEAFF
TRBJ1-6	.	TRBV2	.	TGTGCCAGCATGGGACCCTCCTATAATTCACCCCTCCACTTT	CASMGPSYNSPLHF
TRBJ2-7	.	TRBV21-1	.	TGTGCCAGCAGCTCCCGGGACAGATGGTCCTACGAGCAGTACTTC	CASSSRDRWSYEQYF
TRBJ2-1	.	TRBV18	.	TGTGCCAGCTCCGAACGGGGGCGGGAACCCTACAATGAGCAGTTCTTC	CASSERGREPYNEQFF
TRBJ2-5	.	TRBV28	once	TGTGCCAGCAGTTTCCTGGAAGCCAGACAAGAGACCCAGTACTTC	CASSFLEARQETQYF
TRBJ2-7	.	TRBV5-6	.	TGTGCCAGCAGCCCCTTTTGGGAACAGTACTTC	CASSPFWEQYF
TRBJ2-2	TRBD2	TRBV5-1	.	TGCGCCAGCACACCGGGGGGAGGGACCTACACCGGGGAGCTGTTTTTT	CASTPGGGTYTGELFF
TRBJ1-1	.	TRBV5-4	.	TGTGCCAGCAGCCCGAACGGACGCACTGAAGCTTTCTTT	CASSPNGRTEAFF
TRBJ2-1	.	TRBV5-1	.	TGCGCCAGCAGCCCCGGGGGCAACAATGAGCAGTTCTTC	CASSPGGNNEQFF
TRBJ2-1	.	TRBV29-1	.	TGCAGCGTTTGGTTGCAGGAGCTTTACAATGAGCAGTTCTTC	CSVWLQELYNEQFF